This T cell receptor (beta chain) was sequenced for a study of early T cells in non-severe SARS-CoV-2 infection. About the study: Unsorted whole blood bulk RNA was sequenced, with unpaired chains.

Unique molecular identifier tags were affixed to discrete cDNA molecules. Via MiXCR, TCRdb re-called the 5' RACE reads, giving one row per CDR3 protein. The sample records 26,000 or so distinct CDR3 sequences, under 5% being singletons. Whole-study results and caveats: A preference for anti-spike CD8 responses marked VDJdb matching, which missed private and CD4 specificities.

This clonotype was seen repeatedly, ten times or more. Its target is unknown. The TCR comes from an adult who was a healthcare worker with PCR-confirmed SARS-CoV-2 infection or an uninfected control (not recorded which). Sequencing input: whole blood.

CDR3 sequence: CASRGGQPYGYTF. The CDR3 DNA is TGTGCCAGCAGGGGGGGGCAACCCTATGGCTACACCTTC. The gene calls are TRBV6-6 and TRBJ1-2; D may be TRBD1 (6 bases). In germline, CDR1 is MNHNY, CDR2 SVGAGI (reference sequence). The CDR3 totals 13 residues. Trimming left V 6 bases short and J 4 bases short, with 12 bases between.